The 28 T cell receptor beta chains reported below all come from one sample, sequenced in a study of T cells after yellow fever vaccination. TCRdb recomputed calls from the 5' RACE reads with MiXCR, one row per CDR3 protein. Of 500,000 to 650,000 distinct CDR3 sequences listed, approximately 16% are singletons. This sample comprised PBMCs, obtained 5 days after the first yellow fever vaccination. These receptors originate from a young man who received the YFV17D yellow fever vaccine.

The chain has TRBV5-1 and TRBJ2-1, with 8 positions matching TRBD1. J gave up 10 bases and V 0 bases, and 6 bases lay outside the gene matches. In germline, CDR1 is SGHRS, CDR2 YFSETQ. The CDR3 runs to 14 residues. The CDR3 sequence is CASSLAGTGAEQFF. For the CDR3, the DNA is TGCGCCAGCAGCTTGGCCGGGACAGGCGCCGAGCAGTTCTTC.

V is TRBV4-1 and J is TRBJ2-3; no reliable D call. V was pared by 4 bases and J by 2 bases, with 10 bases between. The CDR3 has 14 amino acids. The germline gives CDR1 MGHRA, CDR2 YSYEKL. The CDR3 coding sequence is TGCGCCAGCAGCCGACTGCCCAACACAGATACGCAGTATTTT. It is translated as CASSRLPNTDTQYF.

The CDR3 loop reads CATRDSGGYGYTF. CDR3 sequence (DNA): TGTGCCACTCGGGACTCAGGGGGCTATGGCTACACCTTC. The V call is TRBV24-1, the J call TRBJ1-2, with 7 bases lining up with TRBD1. V gave up 10 bases and J gave up 4 bases; unmatched junction bases: 8. In germline, CDR1 is KGHDR, CDR2 SFDVKD. This CDR3 region has 13 residues.

The CDR3 here is CASSSPPGPNVLTF. The CDR3 bases are TGCGCCAGCAGCTCACCTCCGGGCCCCAACGTCCTGACTTTC. V is TRBV5-1 and J is TRBJ2-6; D unclear. Trimming shortened V by 3 bases and J by 8 bases, and 12 bases separated the two germline ends. The CDR3 loop spans 14 amino acids. CDR1 and CDR2 (germline): SGHRS, YFSETQ. The entire variable domain, with the rest obtained from reference TRBV5-1 and TRBJ2-6, is as follows: KAGVTQTPRYLIKTRGQQVTLSCSPISGHRSVSWYQQTPGQGLQFLFEYFSETQRNKGNFPGRFSGRQFSNSRSEMNVSTLELGDSALYLCASSSPPGPNVLTFGAGSRLTVL.

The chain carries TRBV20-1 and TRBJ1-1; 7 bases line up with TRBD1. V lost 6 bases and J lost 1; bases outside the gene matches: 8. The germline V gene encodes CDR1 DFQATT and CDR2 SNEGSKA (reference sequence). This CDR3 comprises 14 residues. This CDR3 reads CSATPGQTNTEAFF. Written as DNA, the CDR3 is TGCAGTGCGACCCCGGGACAGACGAACACTGAAGCTTTCTTT.

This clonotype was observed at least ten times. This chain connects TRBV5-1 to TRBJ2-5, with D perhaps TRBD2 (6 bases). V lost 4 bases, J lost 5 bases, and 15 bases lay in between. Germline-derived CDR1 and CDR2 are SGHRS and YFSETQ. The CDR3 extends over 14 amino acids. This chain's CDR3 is CASSVAEGRETQYF. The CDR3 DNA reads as TGCGCCAGCAGCGTGGCCGAGGGGAGGGAGACCCAGTACTTC.

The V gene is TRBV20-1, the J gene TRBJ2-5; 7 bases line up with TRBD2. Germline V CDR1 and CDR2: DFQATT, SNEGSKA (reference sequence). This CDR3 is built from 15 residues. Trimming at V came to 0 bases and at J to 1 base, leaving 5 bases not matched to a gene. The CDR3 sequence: CSARDFLAAQETQYF. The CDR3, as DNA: TGCAGTGCTAGAGATTTCCTAGCGGCCCAAGAGACCCAGTACTTC.

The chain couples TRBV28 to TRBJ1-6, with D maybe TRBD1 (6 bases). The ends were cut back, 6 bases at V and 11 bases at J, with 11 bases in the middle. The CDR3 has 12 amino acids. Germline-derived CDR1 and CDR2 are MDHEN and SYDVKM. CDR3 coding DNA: TGTGCCAGCAGCACCTACAGGGCACCCCTCCACTTT. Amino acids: CASSTYRAPLHF.

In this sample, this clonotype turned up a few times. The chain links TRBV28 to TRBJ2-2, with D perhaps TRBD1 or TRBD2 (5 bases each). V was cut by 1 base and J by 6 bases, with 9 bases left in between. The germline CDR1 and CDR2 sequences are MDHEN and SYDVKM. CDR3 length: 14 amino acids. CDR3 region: CASSLLRGAGELFF. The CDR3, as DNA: TGTGCCAGCAGTTTATTGAGGGGCGCCGGGGAGCTGTTTTTT.

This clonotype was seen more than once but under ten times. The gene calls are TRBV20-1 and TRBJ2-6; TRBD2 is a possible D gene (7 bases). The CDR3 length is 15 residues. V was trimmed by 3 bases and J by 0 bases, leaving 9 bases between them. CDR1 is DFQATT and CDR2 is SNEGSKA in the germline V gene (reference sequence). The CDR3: CSASRGASGANVLTF. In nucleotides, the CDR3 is TGCAGTGCTAGTCGGGGGGCCTCTGGGGCCAACGTCCTGACTTTC.

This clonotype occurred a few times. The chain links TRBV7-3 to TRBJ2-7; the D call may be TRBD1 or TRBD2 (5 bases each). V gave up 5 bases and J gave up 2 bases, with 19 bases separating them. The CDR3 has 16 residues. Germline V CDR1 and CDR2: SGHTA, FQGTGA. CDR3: CASSPRVRDLPYEQYV. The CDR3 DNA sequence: TGTGCCAGCAGCCCCCGAGTTCGGGACCTTCCCTACGAGCAGTACGTC.

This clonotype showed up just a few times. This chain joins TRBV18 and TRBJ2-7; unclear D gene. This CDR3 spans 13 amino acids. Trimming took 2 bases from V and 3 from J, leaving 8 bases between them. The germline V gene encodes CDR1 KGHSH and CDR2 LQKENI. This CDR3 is CASSPSNSYEQYV. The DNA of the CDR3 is TGTGCCAGCTCACCAAGCAACAGCTACGAGCAGTACGTC.

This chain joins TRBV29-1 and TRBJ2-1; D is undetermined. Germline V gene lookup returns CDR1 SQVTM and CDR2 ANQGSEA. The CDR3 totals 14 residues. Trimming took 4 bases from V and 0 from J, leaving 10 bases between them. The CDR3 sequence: CSVVGFRSYNEQFF. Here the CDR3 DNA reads TGCAGCGTTGTGGGTTTCCGCTCCTACAATGAGCAGTTCTTC.

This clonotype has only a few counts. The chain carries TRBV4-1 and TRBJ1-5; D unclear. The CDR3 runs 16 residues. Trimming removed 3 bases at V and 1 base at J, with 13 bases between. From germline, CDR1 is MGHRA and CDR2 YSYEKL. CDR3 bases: TGCGCCAGCAGCCACCCACCTGATGAGAGCAATCAGCCCCAGCATTTT. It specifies CASSHPPDESNQPQHF.

CDR3 nucleotide sequence: TGTGCCAGCAGTGACCGGGACAGGGTGAATCAGCCCCAGCATTTT. Translating gives CASSDRDRVNQPQHF. The rearrangement uses TRBV12-3 or TRBV12-4 and TRBJ1-5; 9 bases line up with TRBD1. The CDR3 spans 15 residues. Trimming took 5 bases from V and 4 from J; bases not matched to a gene: 6.

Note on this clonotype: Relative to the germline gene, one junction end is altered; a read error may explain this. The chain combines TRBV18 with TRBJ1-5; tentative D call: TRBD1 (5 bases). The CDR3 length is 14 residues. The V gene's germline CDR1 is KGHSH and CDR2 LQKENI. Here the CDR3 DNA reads TGTGCCAGCTCACCAGGGACTAGCGATCAGCCCCAGCATTTT. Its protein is CASSPGTSDQPQHF.

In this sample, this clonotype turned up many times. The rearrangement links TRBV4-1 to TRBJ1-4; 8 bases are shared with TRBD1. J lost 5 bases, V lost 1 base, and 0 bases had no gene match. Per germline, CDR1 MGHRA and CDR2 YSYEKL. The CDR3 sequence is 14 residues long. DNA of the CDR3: TGCGCCAGCAGCCAAGGACAGGGGAATGAAAAACTGTTTTTT. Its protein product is CASSQGQGNEKLFF.

CDR3 residues: CASSYGGDGRTDTQYF. Written as DNA, the CDR3 is TGTGCCAGCAGTTATGGGGGCGACGGGCGCACAGATACGCAGTATTTT. This rearrangement joins TRBV6-2 or TRBV6-3 to TRBJ2-3, with D possibly TRBD1 on 6 matching bases. The CDR3 contains 16 residues. The V end was cut by 3 bases, the J end by 1 base, with 14 bases between. Germline CDR1 and CDR2: MNHEY and SVGEGT.

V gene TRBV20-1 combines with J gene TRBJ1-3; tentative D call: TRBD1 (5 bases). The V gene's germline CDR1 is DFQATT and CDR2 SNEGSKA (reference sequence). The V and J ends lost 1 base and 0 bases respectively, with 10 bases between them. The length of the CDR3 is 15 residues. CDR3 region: CSARVGHFSGNTIYF. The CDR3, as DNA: TGCAGTGCTAGAGTTGGACATTTCTCTGGAAACACCATATATTTT.

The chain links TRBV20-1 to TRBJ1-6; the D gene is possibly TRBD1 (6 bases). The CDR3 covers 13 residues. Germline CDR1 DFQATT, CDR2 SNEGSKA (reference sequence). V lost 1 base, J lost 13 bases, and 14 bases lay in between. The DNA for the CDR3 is TGCAGTGCTAGAGGGGGCCGACAGGCTCCCCTCCACTTT. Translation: CSARGGRQAPLHF.

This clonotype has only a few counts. CDR3: CSAFTDTQYF. DNA for the CDR3: TGCAGTGCCTTCACAGATACGCAGTATTTT. V is TRBV20-1 and J is TRBJ2-3, with no clear D. Trimming removed 6 bases from V and 2 bases from J, with 3 bases in between. The V gene's germline CDR1 is DFQATT and CDR2 SNEGSKA (reference sequence). The CDR3 extends over 10 amino acids.

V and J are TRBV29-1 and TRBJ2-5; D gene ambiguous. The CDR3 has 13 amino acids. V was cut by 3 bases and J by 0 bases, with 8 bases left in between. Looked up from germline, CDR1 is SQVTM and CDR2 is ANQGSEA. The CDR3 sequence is CSVDPRDQETQYF. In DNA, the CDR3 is TGCAGCGTTGATCCCAGAGACCAAGAGACCCAGTACTTC.

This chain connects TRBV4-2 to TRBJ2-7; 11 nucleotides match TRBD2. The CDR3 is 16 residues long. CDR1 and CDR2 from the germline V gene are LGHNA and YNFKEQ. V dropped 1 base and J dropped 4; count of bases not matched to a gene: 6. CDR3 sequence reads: CASSQVAGGTKYEQYF. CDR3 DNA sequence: TGTGCCAGCAGCCAAGTAGCGGGGGGGACTAAGTACGAGCAGTACTTC.

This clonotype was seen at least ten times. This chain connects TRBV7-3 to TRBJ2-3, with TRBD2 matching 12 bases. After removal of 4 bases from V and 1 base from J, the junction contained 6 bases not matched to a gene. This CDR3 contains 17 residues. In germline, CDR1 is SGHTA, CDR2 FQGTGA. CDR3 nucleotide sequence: TGTGCCAGCAGCTCGCGACTAGCGGGGGACCGCACAGATACGCAGTATTTT. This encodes CASSSRLAGDRTDTQYF.

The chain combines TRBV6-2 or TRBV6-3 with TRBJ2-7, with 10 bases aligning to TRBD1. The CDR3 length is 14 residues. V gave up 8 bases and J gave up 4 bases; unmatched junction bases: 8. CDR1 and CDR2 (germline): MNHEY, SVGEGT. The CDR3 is CASSSGTGVYEQYV. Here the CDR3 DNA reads TGTGCCAGCTCATCCGGGACAGGGGTTTACGAGCAGTACGTC.

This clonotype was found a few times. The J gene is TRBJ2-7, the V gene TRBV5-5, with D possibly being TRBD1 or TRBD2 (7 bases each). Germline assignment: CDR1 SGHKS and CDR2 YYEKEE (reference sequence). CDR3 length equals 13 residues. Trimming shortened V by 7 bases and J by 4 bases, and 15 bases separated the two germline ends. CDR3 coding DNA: TGTGCCAGCCGCGGGGGACAGAATTACGAGCAGTACTTC. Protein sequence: CASRGGQNYEQYF.

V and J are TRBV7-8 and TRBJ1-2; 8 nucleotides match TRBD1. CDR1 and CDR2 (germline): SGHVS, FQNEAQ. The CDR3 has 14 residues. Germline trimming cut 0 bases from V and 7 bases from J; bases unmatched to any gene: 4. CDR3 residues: CASSLALGQGGYTF. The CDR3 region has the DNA TGTGCCAGCAGCTTAGCCCTCGGACAGGGTGGCTACACCTTC.

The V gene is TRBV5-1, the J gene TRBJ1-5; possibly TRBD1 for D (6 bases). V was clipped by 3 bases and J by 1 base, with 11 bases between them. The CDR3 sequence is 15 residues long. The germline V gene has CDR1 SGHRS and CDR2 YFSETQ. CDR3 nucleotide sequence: TGCGCCAGCAGCTCATCGGGGGCCAGCAATCAGCCCCAGCATTTT. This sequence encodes CASSSSGASNQPQHF. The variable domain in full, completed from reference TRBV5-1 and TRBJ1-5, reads KAGVTQTPRYLIKTRGQQVTLSCSPISGHRSVSWYQQTPGQGLQFLFEYFSETQRNKGNFPGRFSGRQFSNSRSEMNVSTLELGDSALYLCASSSSGASNQPQHFGDGTRLSIL.